Below are 27 T cell receptor beta chains sequenced from a single sample in a study of blood T cell repertoires in COVID-19. Repertoires were generated with immunoSEQ multiplex PCR, while TCRdb's copy carries only in-frame clones and drops some. The sample lists about 210,000 clones, about 90% occurring once. The sequenced sample was peripheral blood. The receptors were sampled from a young man with acute or convalescent COVID-19.

The chain joins TRBV10-1 to TRBJ2-3; no clear D gene. Trimming took off 4 bases at V and 4 bases at J, with 6 bases between the two ends. There are 12 residues in the CDR3. Germline V gene data show CDR1 as WNHNN and CDR2 as SYGVQD (reference sequence). The CDR3 bases are TGCGCCAGCAGTGTCGCGTCAGATACGCAGTATTTT. It encodes CASSVASDTQYF.

In the case of this clone: A junction boundary mismatches the germline segment, possibly from a read error. The J gene is TRBJ2-5, the V gene TRBV3-1 (or the pseudogene TRBV3-2), with TRBD2 as a possible D gene (5 bases). The CDR3 totals 14 residues. Germline loops: CDR1 LGHDT, CDR2 YNNKEL (reference sequence). The CDR3 protein is CASSRRRTQGTQYF. The CDR3, as DNA: TGTGCCAGCAGCAGAAGACGGACTCAAGGGACCCAGTACTTC.

The chain recombines TRBV21-1 with TRBJ2-1; the table's TRBD2 call for D was not verified on the DNA. TRBV21-1 has pseudogene status. The CDR3 contains 22 residues. CDR3 loop: CASTIYHRWREGRFGSYNEQFF. The CDR3 coding sequence is TGTGCCAGCACCATTTATCACCGGTGGCGGGAGGGCCGATTCGGCTCCTACAATGAGCAGTTCTTC.

V and J are TRBV27 and TRBJ2-7; D perhaps matches TRBD2 (5 bases). Trimming cost V 4 bases and J 6 bases, with 16 bases left between them. Germline V gene lookup returns CDR1 MNHEY and CDR2 SMNVEV (reference sequence). This CDR3 spans 14 amino acids. The CDR3 sequence is CASSYRDLRSEQYF. In nucleotides, the CDR3 is TGTGCCAGCAGTTACCGGGATCTACGAAGCGAGCAGTACTTC.

The chain uses TRBV11-2 and TRBJ1-1, with a possible D match to TRBD1 (5 bases). The germline V gene encodes CDR1 SGHAT and CDR2 FQNNGV. The CDR3 has 14 residues. Deletions cut 0 bases from V and 4 bases from J, with 9 bases between. In DNA form, the CDR3 reads TGTGCCAGCAGCTTAGACAGGGCTAGCACTGAAGCTTTCTTT. As protein: CASSLDRASTEAFF.

Only one count was recorded for this clone. CDR3 DNA: TGTGCCAGCAGTTTTGGCGGGAACTACAATCAGCCCCAGCATTTT. Its translation is CASSFGGNYNQPQHF. The J gene is TRBJ1-5, the V gene TRBV28; D unclear. CDR3 length equals 15 residues. Germline-derived CDR1 and CDR2 are MDHEN and SYDVKM. The germline V and J ends were trimmed by 3 bases and 3 bases, with 12 bases remaining between them.

This chain connects TRBV9 to TRBJ1-6; 7 bases line up with TRBD1. This CDR3 spans 14 amino acids. The trim removed 4 bases at V and 7 bases at J, leaving 5 bases unmatched. Germline lookup yields CDR1 SGDLS and CDR2 YYNGEE. Written as DNA, the CDR3 is TGTGCCAGCAGCCCGGGACAGAGAAATTCACCCCTCCACTTT. Translating it yields CASSPGQRNSPLHF.

This clone was recorded only once. The V call is TRBV4-1, the J call TRBJ1-3; 8 bases match TRBD1. CDR1 MGHRA and CDR2 YSYEKL come from the germline V gene. The CDR3 totals 17 residues. J was trimmed by 0 bases and V by 1 base; bases with no gene match: 5. CDR3 in DNA: TGCGCCAGCAGCCAAGGGGCAGGGGGCATCTCTGGAAACACCATATATTTT. Translated: CASSQGAGGISGNTIYF.

The genes are TRBV6-5 and TRBJ2-7; D not resolved. V was shortened by 6 bases and J by 4 bases, with 4 bases between the two germline ends. Germline loops: CDR1 MNHEY, CDR2 SVGAGI. The CDR3 has 10 amino acids. CDR3 amino acids: CASSLYEQYF. The DNA for the CDR3 is TGTGCCAGCAGCCTTTACGAGCAGTACTTC.

This chain uses TRBV9 with TRBJ1-1; D gene uncertain. Per germline, CDR1 SGDLS and CDR2 YYNGEE. V lost 0 bases to trimming and J lost 3 bases, with 6 bases between them. The CDR3 length is 13 residues. CDR3 DNA: TGTGCCAGCAGCGTAGGTCTGTACACTGAAGCTTTCTTT. This codes for CASSVGLYTEAFF.

The chain carries TRBV5-1 and TRBJ2-2, with D unresolved. There are 16 residues in the CDR3. With 3 bases removed from V and 2 bases from J, the gap between germline ends came to 14 bases. The V gene's germline CDR1 is SGHRS and CDR2 YFSETQ. Here the CDR3 DNA reads TGCGCCAGCAGCTACTACACTAACTCCAACACCGGGGAGCTGTTTTTT. It yields the protein CASSYYTNSNTGELFF.

This chain uses TRBV19 with TRBJ2-1; D not resolved. Germline-derived CDR1 and CDR2 are LNHDA and SQIVND (reference sequence). This CDR3 is 13 amino acids long. Trimming took 1 base from V and 6 from J, leaving 7 bases between them. The CDR3 DNA reads TGTGCCAGTAGTATAGTCTTATTCAATGAGCAGTTCTTC. It is translated as CASSIVLFNEQFF.

This clone was found once. The V gene is TRBV2, the J gene TRBJ2-2, with D possibly being TRBD2 (5 bases). Trimming left V 8 bases short and J 5 bases short, with 12 bases between. This CDR3 is built from 13 residues. Looked up from germline, CDR1 is SNHLY and CDR2 is FYNNEI. The DNA of the CDR3 is TGTGCCAGCCGAAGTGGGGAGACCGGGGAGCTGTTTTTT. This encodes CASRSGETGELFF.

In this sample, this clone turned up a few times. The genes are TRBV19 and TRBJ1-2; 7 positions match TRBD1. This CDR3 region has 15 residues. J gave up 1 base and V 3 bases, and 5 bases lay outside the gene matches. CDR1 and CDR2 (germline): LNHDA, SQIVND (reference sequence). CDR3: CASSIGTAFNYGYTF. CDR3 in DNA: TGTGCCAGTAGTATCGGGACAGCATTTAACTATGGCTACACCTTC. Filled out from reference TRBV19 and TRBJ1-2, the complete variable domain reads DGGITQSPKYLFRKEGQNVTLSCEQNLNHDAMYWYRQDPGQGLRLIYYSQIVNDFQKGDIAEGYSVSREKKESFPLTVTSAQKNPTAFYLCASSIGTAFNYGYTFGSGTRLTVV.

The chain joins TRBV6-4 to TRBJ2-7; no definite D call. CDR3 length equals 14 residues. V was cut by 0 bases and J by 4 bases, with 10 bases left in between. Germline values: CDR1 MRHNA, CDR2 SNTAGT. The CDR3 DNA reads TGTGCCAGCAGTGACTCTGTCATAGCTTACGAGCAGTACTTC. Translation gives CASSDSVIAYEQYF.

This rearrangement joins TRBV4-1 to TRBJ1-2, with TRBD1 identical over 9 bases. The V segment lost 2 bases and the J segment 4 bases; nucleotides outside the gene matches: 8. The CDR3 covers 16 residues. CDR1 and CDR2 (germline): MGHRA, YSYEKL. The CDR3, as DNA: TGCGCCAGCAGCCAACCTAACAGGGGGCGTAGCTATGGCTACACCTTC. Translated: CASSQPNRGRSYGYTF.

This clone was recorded only once. The chain uses TRBV19 and TRBJ2-1, with TRBD1 as a possible D gene (5 bases). CDR3 size: 13 residues. Germline CDR1 is LNHDA and CDR2 is SQIVND (reference sequence). The ends were cut back, 8 bases at V and 4 bases at J, with 12 bases in the middle. CDR3 residues: CASQYRQYNEQFF. CDR3 DNA: TGTGCCAGTCAATACCGACAGTACAATGAGCAGTTCTTC. The full variable domain, its missing parts supplied by reference TRBV19 and TRBJ2-1, is DGGITQSPKYLFRKEGQNVTLSCEQNLNHDAMYWYRQDPGQGLRLIYYSQIVNDFQKGDIAEGYSVSREKKESFPLTVTSAQKNPTAFYLCASQYRQYNEQFFGPGTRLTVL.

The chain joins TRBV5-5 to TRBJ2-7; TRBD1 is a possible D gene (5 bases). In germline, CDR1 is SGHKS, CDR2 YYEKEE (reference sequence). The V end was cut by 0 bases, the J end by 1 base, with 5 bases between. CDR3 length: 13 residues. In DNA form, the CDR3 reads TGTGCCAGCAGCTTGGACAGGTCCTACGAGCAGTACTTC. Its translation: CASSLDRSYEQYF.

Turning to this clone: The identical CDR3 is also encoded by other nucleotide sequences in the sample. The chain carries TRBV20-1 and TRBJ2-5; D is uncertain. CDR1 and CDR2 from the germline V gene are DFQATT and SNEGSKA (reference sequence). The V end lost 5 bases, the J end lost 1 base, and 2 bases lay between the germline ends. CDR3 length equals 10 residues. The CDR3 nucleotides read TGCAGTGCTCTCCAAGAGACCCAGTACTTC. The encoded protein is CSALQETQYF.

This clone was seen only once. The chain recombines TRBV11-2 with TRBJ2-1; D gene uncertain. The CDR3 runs to 13 residues. Germline V CDR1 and CDR2: SGHAT, FQNNGV. V dropped 5 bases and J dropped 9 bases, with 14 bases sitting between them. The CDR3 DNA sequence: TGTGCCAGCAGCCAAAAATCGTCGGGTGAGCAGTTCTTC. Amino acids: CASSQKSSGEQFF.

The gene calls are TRBV6-6 and TRBJ2-1; 9 nucleotides line up with TRBD2. This CDR3 is 16 amino acids long. V lost 5 bases, J lost 6 bases, and 11 bases stayed unmatched. CDR1 MNHNY and CDR2 SVGAGI come from the germline V gene (reference sequence). This chain's CDR3 is CASSNSGGPRGNEQFF. The CDR3 coding sequence is TGTGCCAGCAGTAATAGCGGGGGCCCCCGGGGCAATGAGCAGTTCTTC.

Only a few counts were recorded for this clone. The chain is built from TRBV29-1 and TRBJ1-1; D is undetermined. The CDR3 is 11 residues long. Trimming shortened V by 7 bases and J by 4 bases, and 10 bases separated the two germline ends. CDR1 SQVTM and CDR2 ANQGSEA come from the germline V gene. The CDR3, as DNA: TGCAGCGCCGGCCCATTCACTGAAGCTTTCTTT. Amino acid sequence: CSAGPFTEAFF. The full variable domain, with the rest looked up from reference TRBV29-1 and TRBJ1-1, is SAVISQKPSRDICQRGTSLTIQCQVDSQVTMMFWYRQQPGQSLTLIATANQGSEATYESGFVIDKFPISRPNLTFSTLTVSNMSPEDSSIYLCSAGPFTEAFFGQGTRLTVV.

This clone was recorded only once. The chain employs TRBV5-1 and TRBJ2-5, with TRBD1 identical over 7 bases. The CDR3 is 13 amino acids. Germline-derived CDR1 and CDR2 are SGHRS and YFSETQ. The ends lost 2 bases at V and 5 bases at J; junction bases unmatched: 3. CDR3 region: CASSFDRDETQYF. The CDR3 DNA sequence: TGCGCCAGCAGCTTTGACAGGGATGAGACCCAGTACTTC.

The chain joins TRBV27 to TRBJ1-5; 11 nucleotides match TRBD1. The length of the CDR3 is 15 residues. CDR1 is MNHEY, CDR2 SMNVEV, per germline (reference sequence). With 3 bases clipped from V and 5 bases from J, the junction kept 3 bases outside the gene matches. CDR3 in amino acids: CASSLGQGGYQPQHF. The DNA of the CDR3 is TGTGCCAGCAGTTTGGGACAGGGGGGGTATCAGCCCCAGCATTTT.

V is TRBV2 and J is TRBJ2-3; 9 bases fit TRBD2. This CDR3 has 13 amino acids. V lost 9 bases, J lost 3 bases, and 4 bases stayed unmatched. Germline V gene sequence: CDR1 SNHLY, CDR2 FYNNEI. CDR3 sequence: CASLAGVTDTQYF. The CDR3 region has the DNA TGTGCCAGTTTAGCGGGAGTGACAGATACGCAGTATTTT. The complete variable domain, with remaining parts taken from reference TRBV2 and TRBJ2-3, reads EPEVTQTPSHQVTQMGQEVILRCVPISNHLYFYWYRQILGQKVEFLVSFYNNEISEKSEIFDDQFSVERPDGSNFTLKIRSTKLEDSAMYFCASLAGVTDTQYFGPGTRLTVL.

CDR3 nucleotide sequence: TGCGCCAGCAGTCAATCTCGAGGGGAGGGGGAGACCCAGTACTTC. Amino acids: CASSQSRGEGETQYF. The gene calls are TRBV23-1 and TRBJ2-5; 7 bases align to TRBD2. TRBV23-1 is sorted into the ORF group, with uncertain function. This CDR3 has 15 residues. With V trimmed by 0 bases and J by 5 bases, 6 bases remained unmatched.

This clone has only one observation. This chain connects TRBV5-4 to TRBJ1-1; D gene uncertain. CDR1 and CDR2 from the germline V gene are SGHNT and YYREEE (reference sequence). The ends were cut back, 4 bases at V and 2 bases at J, with 15 bases in the middle. The CDR3 totals 15 residues. CDR3 coding DNA: TGTGCCAGCAGCCCTGACGGAGGGAGAAACACTGAAGCTTTCTTT. It yields the protein CASSPDGGRNTEAFF.